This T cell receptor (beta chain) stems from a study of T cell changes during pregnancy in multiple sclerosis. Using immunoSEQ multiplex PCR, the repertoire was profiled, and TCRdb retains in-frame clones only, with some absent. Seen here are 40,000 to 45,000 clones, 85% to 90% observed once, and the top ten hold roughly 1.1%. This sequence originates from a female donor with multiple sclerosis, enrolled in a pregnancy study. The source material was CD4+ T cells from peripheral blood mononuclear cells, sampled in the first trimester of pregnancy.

This CDR3 reads CASTLDYNEQFF. The CDR3 DNA follows: TGTGCCAGCACGCTAGATTACAATGAGCAGTTCTTC. V gene TRBV2 combines with J gene TRBJ2-1; D call uncertain. V gave up 7 bases and J gave up 4 bases, with 8 bases separating them. Germline-derived CDR1 and CDR2 are SNHLY and FYNNEI. The CDR3 totals 12 residues.